This T cell receptor (beta chain) was found in a study of neurological immune-mediated disorders. The CDR3 spans 13 residues. Germline-derived CDR1 and CDR2 are DFQATT and SNEGSKA (reference sequence). The junction had 4 bases not matched to a gene; V was cut back by 1 base and J by 7 bases. TCRdb re-called the 5' RACE reads through MiXCR, storing one row per CDR3 protein. The data show 65,000 to 90,000 distinct CDR3 sequences, 4.5% to 6.5% seen once. This clonotype showed up many times. The chain carries TRBV20-1 and TRBJ2-1, with TRBD2 matching over 7 bases. Input material: PBMCs. The origin of this receptor is a woman aged 25 to 39 with multiple sclerosis. The CDR3 sequence: CSARAGLGNEQFF. In nucleotides, the CDR3 is TGCAGTGCTAGAGCTGGACTAGGTAATGAGCAGTTCTTC.